This T cell receptor beta chain originates from a study of blood T cell repertoires in COVID-19. TCRdb's copy holds only in-frame clones and misses some; the assay was immunoSEQ multiplex PCR. The table shows around 99,000 clones, with almost 85% occurring only once. This CDR3 is built from 15 residues. In germline, CDR1 is MNHEY, CDR2 SMNVEV (reference sequence). Trimming took 6 bases from V and 1 from J; bases not matched to a gene: 5. Sequenced: peripheral blood. This rearrangement joins TRBV27 to TRBJ1-2; TRBD1 aligns across 10 bases. This TCR came from a human donor in a cohort sampled during active COVID-19. DNA for the CDR3: TGTGCCAGCAGGATAAGGACAGGGGGTAACTATGGCTACACCTTC. Its protein is CASRIRTGGNYGYTF.